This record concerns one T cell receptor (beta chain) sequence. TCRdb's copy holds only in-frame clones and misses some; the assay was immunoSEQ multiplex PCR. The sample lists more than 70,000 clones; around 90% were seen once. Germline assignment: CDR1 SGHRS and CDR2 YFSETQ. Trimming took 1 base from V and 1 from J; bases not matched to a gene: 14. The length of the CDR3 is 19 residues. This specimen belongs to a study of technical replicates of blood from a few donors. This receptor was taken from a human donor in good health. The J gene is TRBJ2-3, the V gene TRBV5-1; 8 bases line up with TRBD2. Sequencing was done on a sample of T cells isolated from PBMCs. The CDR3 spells CASSLKGLSGSWGTDTQYF. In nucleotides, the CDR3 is TGCGCCAGCAGCTTGAAAGGGCTCAGCGGGAGTTGGGGCACAGATACGCAGTATTTT.